The source of this T cell receptor beta chain is a study of T-cell reconstitution after alpha-beta-depleted transplantation in children (TCRdb year 2016). Looking at the study overall: Using TCR repertoire profiling, the study quantitatively followed how T-cell immune reconstitution unfolded in children after TCRalphabeta/CD19-depleted allogeneic hematopoietic cell transplantation.

From the germline V gene, CDR1 is SGHDT and CDR2 is YYEEEE. Deletion took 1 base off V and 4 bases off J, with a span of 16 bases between the germline ends. The CDR3 starts with the cysteine, ends with the phenylalanine, and has 16 residues. The read is trimmed to its CDR3 DNA, 48 bases read in frame from base 1. This clonotype was recorded at least ten times. Its antigen is unknown. No clone much larger than this one lies a single base away; base qualities are absent. The library came from PCR. TCRdb names Illumina HiSeq 2500 as the instrument used. TCR library preparation used molecular barcoding, with unique molecular identifiers applied to normalize quantification of the TCRbeta repertoire. TCRdb ran its own pipeline on the public reads, namely fastp trimming at Q25 and MiXCR clone calling, and kept in-frame beta chains. Records with the same CDR3 protein are collapsed into one entry carrying the most frequent genes and DNA. The sample has about 340,000 distinct CDR3 sequences on record, about a tenth of them singletons. The ten largest make up about 2.3% of the sample.

This TCR was sampled from a human donor who donated a stem cell graft to a child with acute lymphoblastic leukemia. Sample: PBMCs from the stem cell graft donor, taken from the stem cell graft. The V and J segments used are TRBV5-6 and TRBJ2-3; the D region may be TRBD1 or TRBD2, each matching 6 bases equally. CDR3 sequence: CASSLMAGGGPDTQYF. In nucleotides, the sequence is TGTGCCAGCAGCTTGATGGCAGGAGGGGGGCCAGATACGCAGTATTTT. With the portions outside the CDR3 filled from the reference TRBV5-6 and TRBJ2-3 genes, the complete variable region becomes DAGVTQSPTHLIKTRGQQVTLRCSPKSGHDTVSWYQQALGQGPQFIFQYYEEEERQRGNFPDRFSGHQFPNYSSELNVNALLLGDSALYLCASSLMAGGGPDTQYFGPGTRLTVL.